The 19 T cell receptor beta chains in this list originate from one sample, sequenced in a study of blood T cell repertoires in COVID-19. Measured with immunoSEQ multiplex PCR; TCRdb has only the in-frame clones, and not every one. The data show roughly 250,000 clones, with approximately 91% seen just once and 2% to 2.5% held by the top ten. Sequencing input: PBMCs or T cells enriched from blood (not recorded which). The receptors were gathered from a woman aged 40 to 55 with acute COVID-19.

The chain links TRBV18 to TRBJ1-2, with TRBD1 matching 9 bases. Germline lookup yields CDR1 KGHSH and CDR2 LQKENI. The CDR3 sequence is 16 residues long. Trimming removed 2 bases from V and 4 bases from J; junction bases left unmatched: 8. CDR3 residues: CASSPSGTGTPYGYTF. CDR3 DNA: TGTGCCAGCTCACCATCCGGGACAGGGACTCCCTATGGCTACACCTTC.

This chain uses TRBV5-6 with TRBJ1-4, with D perhaps matching TRBD1 (5 bases). In germline, CDR1 is SGHDT, CDR2 YYEEEE. Between the trimmed V and J ends, which lost 1 base and 11 bases, there was a span of 24 bases. CDR3 length: 17 residues. CDR3 protein: CASSLSNAMTAGVKLFF. The CDR3, as DNA: TGTGCCAGCAGCTTGTCGAACGCCATGACCGCGGGGGTCAAACTGTTTTTT.

This rearrangement joins TRBV5-6 to TRBJ1-5; perhaps TRBD1 as D (5 bases). The CDR3 has 12 residues. The V end lost 3 bases, the J end lost 6 bases, and 7 bases lay between the germline ends. Per the germline V gene, CDR1 is SGHDT and CDR2 is YYEEEE. CDR3 coding DNA: TGTGCCAGCAGCTCGGGGGGTCAGCCCCAGCATTTT. Amino acid sequence: CASSSGGQPQHF.

The rearrangement links TRBV5-8 to TRBJ1-6, with 7 nucleotides matching TRBD1. V lost 0 bases and J lost 13; bases outside the gene matches: 22. This CDR3 is 19 amino acids long. Germline V gives CDR1 SGHTS, CDR2 YDEGEE. Here the CDR3 DNA reads TGTGCCAGCAGCTTGGTTAGGGTGACAGGGCTTACCCTTGGTGAGCCCCTCCACTTT. This translates into CASSLVRVTGLTLGEPLHF.

CDR3 protein: CASSLGQGYQETQYF. For the CDR3, the DNA is TGCGCCAGCAGCTTAGGACAGGGGTACCAAGAGACCCAGTACTTC. The V call is TRBV5-1, the J call TRBJ2-5; 9 nucleotides match TRBD1. V lost 2 bases to trimming and J lost 0 bases; unmatched junction nucleotides: 2. In germline, CDR1 is SGHRS, CDR2 YFSETQ. There are 15 residues in the CDR3.

This clone was seen just once. The chain is built from TRBV28 and TRBJ1-2; D not certain. V dropped 3 bases and J dropped 3 bases, with 11 bases sitting between them. The CDR3 spans 14 residues. CDR1 is MDHEN and CDR2 is SYDVKM in the germline V gene. CDR3 in DNA: TGTGCCAGCAGTTTGGCAGTTTCCCACTATGGCTACACCTTC. Translation gives CASSLAVSHYGYTF.

The chain is built from TRBV30 and TRBJ2-3; 11 nucleotides agree with TRBD2. CDR3 size: 15 residues. V was clipped by 1 base and J by 5 bases; unmatched bases: 5. Germline CDR1 is GTSNPN and CDR2 is SVGIG (reference sequence). The chain's CDR3 is CAWSDSGRDVDTQYF. The CDR3, as DNA: TGTGCCTGGAGTGATAGCGGGAGGGATGTAGATACGCAGTATTTT.

This clone was observed once. V is TRBV5-1 and J is TRBJ2-1; D is uncertain. The V end lost 0 bases, the J end lost 4 bases, and 5 bases lay between the germline ends. This CDR3 is built from 13 residues. Germline CDR1 and CDR2: SGHRS and YFSETQ. CDR3 DNA sequence: TGCGCCAGCAGCTTGGATTATTACAATGAGCAGTTCTTC. Protein product: CASSLDYYNEQFF.

The gene calls are TRBV9 and TRBJ1-1; D is uncertain. V was trimmed by 2 bases and J by 1 base, leaving 9 bases between them. From germline, CDR1 is SGDLS and CDR2 YYNGEE. The CDR3 runs to 14 residues. DNA for the CDR3: TGTGCCAGCAGCGTTCAAGGAGCGAACACTGAAGCTTTCTTT. Amino acids: CASSVQGANTEAFF.

The chain links TRBV6-5 to TRBJ1-6, with 10 nucleotides matching TRBD1. Per the germline V gene, CDR1 is MNHEY and CDR2 is SVGAGI. V lost 6 bases to trimming and J lost 10 bases; unmatched junction nucleotides: 6. This CDR3 comprises 14 residues. In DNA, the CDR3 is TGTGCCAGCAGCCGGGACAGGGGAGTCTCACCCCTCCACTTT. It encodes CASSRDRGVSPLHF.

The chain combines TRBV2 with TRBJ2-7; D ambiguous. There are 11 residues in the CDR3. Deletions cut 7 bases from V and 3 bases from J, with 7 bases between. Per the germline V gene, CDR1 is SNHLY and CDR2 is FYNNEI. The DNA of the CDR3 is TGTGCCAGCAACTCTTTCTACGAGCAGTACTTC. As protein: CASNSFYEQYF.

This clone was recorded only once. The chain carries TRBV28 and TRBJ2-1, with a weak D call TRBD1 (6 bases). The germline V and J ends were trimmed by 3 bases and 3 bases, with 21 bases remaining between them. The CDR3 is 18 amino acids. Germline V CDR1 and CDR2: MDHEN, SYDVKM. The CDR3 is CASSFRSAQGTVYNEQFF. The CDR3 DNA is TGTGCCAGCAGTTTCCGATCAGCACAGGGAACCGTCTACAATGAGCAGTTCTTC.

The CDR3 nucleotides are TGTGCCAGCAGTTACTCGGACAGGGGCGATGAGCAGTTCTTC. Encoded protein: CASSYSDRGDEQFF. The chain uses TRBV6-5 and TRBJ2-1, with 9 bases aligning to TRBD1. Germline loops: CDR1 MNHEY, CDR2 SVGAGI. Unmatched junction bases numbered 2, after V lost 0 bases and J lost 8 bases. There are 14 residues in the CDR3.

Only one count was recorded for this clone. V gene TRBV19 combines with J gene TRBJ1-2; 7 bases match TRBD1. Germline-derived CDR1 and CDR2 are LNHDA and SQIVND (reference sequence). This CDR3 spans 14 amino acids. Trimming took 5 bases from V and 4 from J; bases not matched to a gene: 7. CDR3 sequence (DNA): TGTGCCAGTAGTTACCGGGACAGTGGCTATGGCTACACCTTC. This codes for CASSYRDSGYGYTF.

The chain employs TRBV5-6 and TRBJ2-3, with TRBD2 matching over 8 bases. Trimming cost V 3 bases and J 3 bases; bases outside gene matches: 9. Germline V CDR1 and CDR2: SGHDT, YYEEEE. The CDR3 sequence is 16 residues long. The CDR3 DNA reads TGTGCCAGCAGCTACGGGACTAGGGTGTTGACAGATACGCAGTATTTT. Its protein product is CASSYGTRVLTDTQYF.

The CDR3 bases are TGTGCCAGCAGCTGGGGGACAGGCCCCGGCGAGCAGTACTTC. As protein: CASSWGTGPGEQYF. This chain joins TRBV7-2 and TRBJ2-7; 8 bases align to TRBD1. The germline V gene has CDR1 SGHTA and CDR2 FQGNSA. The CDR3 length is 14 residues. V was clipped by 4 bases and J by 6 bases; unmatched bases: 8.

The J gene is TRBJ1-4, the V gene TRBV2; weak D call: TRBD1 (6 bases). The CDR3 spans 15 residues. CDR1 is SNHLY and CDR2 is FYNNEI in the germline V gene. V gave up 5 bases and J gave up 3 bases, with 13 bases separating them. The CDR3 coding sequence is TGTGCCAGCAGTCAACAGGGTTCTCCTAATGAAAAACTGTTTTTT. It encodes CASSQQGSPNEKLFF.

The V call is TRBV28, the J call TRBJ2-7, with 8 bases that match TRBD2. Losses at the gene ends were 8 bases for V and 7 bases for J; bases not matched to a gene: 7. The germline gives CDR1 MDHEN, CDR2 SYDVKM. The CDR3 length is 12 residues. The CDR3 sequence: CASAGGLREQYF. For the CDR3, the DNA is TGTGCCAGCGCGGGGGGCTTAAGGGAGCAGTACTTC.

The chain carries TRBV18 and TRBJ1-1, with 8 positions matching TRBD1. The J segment lost 1 base and the V segment lost 3 bases, leaving 1 base of the junction unmatched. The CDR3 covers 14 residues. Per the germline V gene, CDR1 is KGHSH and CDR2 is LQKENI. This CDR3 is CASSPGQENTEAFF. CDR3 in DNA: TGTGCCAGCTCACCGGGACAGGAGAACACTGAAGCTTTCTTT.